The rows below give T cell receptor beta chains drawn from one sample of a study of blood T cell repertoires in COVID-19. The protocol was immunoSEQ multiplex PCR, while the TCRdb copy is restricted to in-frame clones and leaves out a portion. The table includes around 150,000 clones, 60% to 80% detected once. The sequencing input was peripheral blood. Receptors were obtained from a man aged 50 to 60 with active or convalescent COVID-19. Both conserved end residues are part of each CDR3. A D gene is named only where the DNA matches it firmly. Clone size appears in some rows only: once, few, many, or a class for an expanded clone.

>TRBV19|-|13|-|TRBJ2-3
CASSRLEPDTQYF
TGTGCCAGTAGTCGACTAGAACCCGATACGCAGTATTTT
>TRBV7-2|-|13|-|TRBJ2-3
CASSLLTSDTQYF
TGTGCCAGCAGCTTACTGACATCAGATACGCAGTATTTT
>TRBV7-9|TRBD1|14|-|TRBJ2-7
CASSLKQGAYEQYF
TGTGCCAGCAGCTTAAAACAGGGGGCCTACGAGCAGTACTTC
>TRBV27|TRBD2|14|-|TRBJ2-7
CASSPGLAVYEQYF
TGTGCCAGCAGCCCAGGACTAGCGGTTTACGAGCAGTACTTC
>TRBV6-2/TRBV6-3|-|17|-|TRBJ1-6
CASSYPSGPTGNSPLHF
TGTGCCAGCAGTTACCCGTCCGGGCCGACGGGAAATTCACCCCTCCACTTT
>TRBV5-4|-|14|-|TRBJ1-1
CASSSGQMNTEAFF
TGTGCCAGCAGCAGCGGACAGATGAACACTGAAGCTTTCTTT
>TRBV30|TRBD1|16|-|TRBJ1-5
CAWSSGLQGAGQPQHF
TGTGCCTGGAGTAGCGGCCTACAGGGGGCAGGGCAGCCCCAGCATTTT
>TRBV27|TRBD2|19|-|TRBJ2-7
CASSFLRSGGLAGAYEQYF
TGTGCCAGCAGTTTTTTGAGGTCGGGGGGACTAGCGGGAGCCTACGAGCAGTACTTC
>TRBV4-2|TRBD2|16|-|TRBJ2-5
CASSQDEAGGPETQYF
TGTGCCAGCAGCCAAGATGAGGCGGGAGGGCCGGAGACCCAGTACTTC
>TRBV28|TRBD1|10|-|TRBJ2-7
CATTGSEQYF
TGTGCCACGACAGGGAGCGAGCAGTACTTC
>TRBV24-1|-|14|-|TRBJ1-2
CATSDAGPVYGYTF
TGTGCCACCAGTGATGCAGGGCCCGTCTATGGCTACACCTTC
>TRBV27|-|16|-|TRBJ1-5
CASSLPAAYSNQPQHF
TGTGCCAGCAGTCTTCCCGCGGCCTATAGCAATCAGCCCCAGCATTTT
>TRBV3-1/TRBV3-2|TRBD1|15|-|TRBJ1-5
CASSQGTGGGQPQHF
TGTGCCAGCAGCCAGGGGACAGGGGGGGGTCAGCCCCAGCATTTT
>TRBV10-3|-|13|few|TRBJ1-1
CAISESLKSEAFF
TGTGCCATCAGTGAGTCGCTAAAGTCTGAAGCTTTCTTT
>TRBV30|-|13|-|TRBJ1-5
CAWSHSGYQPQHF
TGTGCCTGGAGTCACAGCGGGTATCAGCCCCAGCATTTT
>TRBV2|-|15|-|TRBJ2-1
CASRAVGSSYNEQFF
TGTGCCAGCAGAGCTGTCGGTAGCTCCTACAATGAGCAGTTCTTC
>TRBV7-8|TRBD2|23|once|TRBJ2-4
CASSHRPGGAGAIIHLAKNIQYF
TGTGCCAGCAGCCACCGTCCCGGAGGGGCGGGAGCGATCATCCATCTAGCCAAAAACATTCAGTACTTC